The rows below give T cell receptor beta chains drawn from one sample of a study of cytomegalovirus exposure and HLA in healthy donors. Some clones are missing from TCRdb's copy, which holds only in-frame ones; the method was immunoSEQ multiplex PCR. The sample has over 150,000 clones; 70% to 85% are singletons. The material sequenced was PBMCs. These receptors were taken from a woman aged 25 to 39 in good health and CMV-seropositive. CDR3s include the opening cysteine and the closing phenylalanine or tryptophan. The D gene is left open where the match is weak. Expanded clones get a size class; other rows say once, few or many, or leave the size out.

DNA,CDR3,V,J,size,D
TGTGCCAGCAGCTTAGGCCGGGAGGTAAACGAGCAGTACTTC,CASSLGREVNEQYF,TRBV11-1,TRBJ2-7,NA,TRBD2
TGTGCCAGCAGTGAATCGAACAGGGTATATTACGAGCAGTACTTC,CASSESNRVYYEQYF,TRBV2,TRBJ2-7,NA,NA
TGTGCCAGCAGTTACGCTTCAGGGCTTAATGAAAAACTGTTTTTT,CASSYASGLNEKLFF,TRBV2,TRBJ1-4,NA,NA
TGCAGCGTTAGAGGGCTTGGAACAGATACGCAGTATTTT,CSVRGLGTDTQYF,TRBV29-1,TRBJ2-3,few,NA
TGCAGCGTTGTGGGTCTAGCGGCCTACAATGAGCAGTTCTTC,CSVVGLAAYNEQFF,TRBV29-1,TRBJ2-1,NA,TRBD2
TGCGCCAGCAGCCAAGCAGTACAGGTTAATGAAAAACTGTTTTTT,CASSQAVQVNEKLFF,TRBV4-1,TRBJ1-4,NA,NA
TGTGCCAGCAGCGTGGGACAGGGGACAGATACGCAGTATTTT,CASSVGQGTDTQYF,TRBV11-3,TRBJ2-3,NA,TRBD1
TGTGCCAGCAGCTTAGACAGGGCCTCTGGAAACACCATATATTTT,CASSLDRASGNTIYF,TRBV7-9,TRBJ1-3,NA,NA
TGTGCCAGCTCACCCTCCTTGCGGGCGGGTCTCAATGAGCAGTTCTTC,CASSPSLRAGLNEQFF,TRBV18,TRBJ2-1,NA,NA
TGTGCCAGCAGCATAGACAGGGCCTACGAGCAGTACTTC,CASSIDRAYEQYF,TRBV13,TRBJ2-7,NA,TRBD1
TGCGCCAGCAGCCAAGATGGCCAGATGTGGGGGGCCAACGTCCTGACTTTC,CASSQDGQMWGANVLTF,TRBV4-3,TRBJ2-6,NA,NA
TGCAGTGCCCGGGGGGGAGATACGCAGTATTTT,CSARGGDTQYF,TRBV20-1,TRBJ2-3,NA,TRBD2
TGTGCCAGCAGCTTAGTGAGCAGGACTAATGAAAAACTGTTTTTT,CASSLVSRTNEKLFF,TRBV7-9,TRBJ1-4,NA,NA
TGTGCCAGCAGTGAATGGAGACAGCCCTCCGAAAAACTGTTTTTT,CASSEWRQPSEKLFF,TRBV6-1,TRBJ1-4,NA,NA
TGTGCCAGCAGCCCGGACAGGGGTCCCCTTTCCGGAAAACTGTTTTTT,CASSPDRGPLSGKLFF,TRBV11-2,TRBJ1-4,NA,TRBD1
TGTGCCAGCAGTGCAGGCTTGAACACTGAAGCTTTCTTT,CASSAGLNTEAFF,TRBV25-1,TRBJ1-1,few,NA
TGTGCCAGCAGGTCAAATAAGGGACAGGGGGCGAAGACCTATGGCTACACCTTC,CASRSNKGQGAKTYGYTF,TRBV11-2,TRBJ1-2,NA,TRBD1
TGTGCCAGCAGCTTAGGGGGAGCGAACACTGAAGCTTTCTTT,CASSLGGANTEAFF,TRBV7-2,TRBJ1-1,NA,NA
TGTGCCAGCAGCCAAGATGTTAGCGGGGGGGACAATGAGCAGTTCTTC,CASSQDVSGGDNEQFF,TRBV4-2,TRBJ2-1,once,TRBD2
TGCGCCAGCAAGATAGGGACTAACTCCTACAATGAGCAGTTCTTC,CASKIGTNSYNEQFF,TRBV5-1,TRBJ2-1,NA,TRBD2
TGTGCCAGCAGCTTAGTCGGACAGGGCAATCAGCCCCAGCATTTT,CASSLVGQGNQPQHF,TRBV7-9,TRBJ1-5,NA,TRBD1
TGTGCCTGGAGTGTAGAGAGCACTGGAAACACCATATATTTT,CAWSVESTGNTIYF,TRBV30,TRBJ1-3,NA,NA
TGTGCCAGCAGCTCGAAAGGGGGCAGGAACACCGGGGAGCTGTTTTTT,CASSSKGGRNTGELFF,TRBV13,TRBJ2-2,NA,TRBD1
TGTGCCAGCAGTTCGCAGGGTGACGGTGAGCAGTTCTTC,CASSSQGDGEQFF,TRBV6-6,TRBJ2-1,NA,NA
TGTGCCAGCAGCTCCCACCTAGGGGGTCTGGGACCTAACACCGGGGAGCTGTTTTTT,CASSSHLGGLGPNTGELFF,TRBV7-3,TRBJ2-2,NA,NA
TGCGCCAGCAGCTTGTCAGCAGGGGACACCTACGAGCAGTACTTC,CASSLSAGDTYEQYF,TRBV5-1,TRBJ2-7,few,NA
TGTGCCAGCTCACCAATGGAGAATCAGCCCCAGCATTTT,CASSPMENQPQHF,TRBV18,TRBJ1-5,few,NA
TGTGCCAGCAGTTACCAGGCGGGAGGGCTTAATGAGCAGTTCTTC,CASSYQAGGLNEQFF,TRBV6-5,TRBJ2-1,NA,TRBD2
TGTGCCAGCAGTCTACTCGTTACCTACGAGCAGTACTTC,CASSLLVTYEQYF,TRBV6-1,TRBJ2-7,NA,NA
TGCGCCAGCAGCCAAGAATGGGGGGCGGGGGGCAATCAGCCCCAGCATTTT,CASSQEWGAGGNQPQHF,TRBV4-1,TRBJ1-5,NA,NA
TGTGCCAGCAGTGAATACGGGACTAGCGGTTCTACAAGGGAAGATACGCAGTATTTT,CASSEYGTSGSTREDTQYF,TRBV6-1,TRBJ2-3,NA,TRBD2
TGTGCCAGTAGTTTCGGGACTAGCGGAGGGTGGGACACCGGGGAGCTGTTTTTT,CASSFGTSGGWDTGELFF,TRBV19,TRBJ2-2,NA,TRBD2
TGCGCCAGCAGCCCCTCGGCGGGACAGAGGTTGGGCAATGAGCAGTTCTTC,CASSPSAGQRLGNEQFF,TRBV4-3,TRBJ2-1,once,NA
TGTGCCAGCAGTTCCCTCGAGCAGTACTTC,CASSSLEQYF,TRBV28,TRBJ2-7,once,NA
TGTGCCAGCAGCTCCCTCCGATGGCTTTCTGGAGAGACCCAGTACTTC,CASSSLRWLSGETQYF,TRBV7-2,TRBJ2-5,NA,NA
TGCAGCGTGCGGACAGACAGGGACACTGAAGCTTTCTTT,CSVRTDRDTEAFF,TRBV29-1,TRBJ1-1,NA,TRBD1
TGTGCCAGCGGAAAGACTCCGGGACACTCTGGAAACACCATATATTTT,CASGKTPGHSGNTIYF,TRBV2,TRBJ1-3,NA,NA
TGTGCCAGCAGTTTGGGACTAACCGCCGGGGAGCTGTTTTTT,CASSLGLTAGELFF,TRBV27,TRBJ2-2,NA,TRBD2
TGCGCCAGCAGCCAAGATGGGGGGGACGCTAATGAAAAACTGTTTTTT,CASSQDGGDANEKLFF,TRBV4-1,TRBJ1-4,NA,NA
TGTGCCTGGAGTGTTCGAGCGGGAGGCTTTGGGGAGCTGTTTTTT,CAWSVRAGGFGELFF,TRBV30,TRBJ2-2,NA,TRBD2
TGTGCCAGCAGGTTAGCGGGAGAAGGGTACGAGCAGTACTTC,CASRLAGEGYEQYF,TRBV7-2,TRBJ2-7,NA,TRBD2
TGCAGCGTTTTAGTAGCCCACGAGCAGTACTTC,CSVLVAHEQYF,TRBV29-1,TRBJ2-7,NA,NA
TGCGCCAGCAGCCAAACAGGGGGCCGTAACGGGGAGCTGTTTTTT,CASSQTGGRNGELFF,TRBV4-3,TRBJ2-2,NA,TRBD1
TGTGCCAGCAGCCCGGGAGTAGCGAACCACCAAGAGACCCAGTACTTC,CASSPGVANHQETQYF,TRBV11-3,TRBJ2-5,NA,NA
TGTGCCAGTAGTTTCGGGACTAGCGGGATCCAGCACTCTGTAAATGAGCAGTTCTTC,CASSFGTSGIQHSVNEQFF,TRBV19,TRBJ2-1,once,TRBD2